This record looks at one T cell receptor (beta chain) sequence and its context. Trimming stripped 8 bases from V and 4 bases from J, with 17 bases between. Germline lookup yields CDR1 ENHRY and CDR2 SYGVKD. This CDR3 is 14 amino acids long. The data are from a study of cytomegalovirus exposure and HLA in healthy donors. This table comes from immunoSEQ multiplex PCR, and its TCRdb copy is limited to in-frame clones, with some not included. The sample gives tens of thousands of clones, approximately 93% of which show up once; 3% to 4.5% is in the top ten. The chain joins TRBV10-3 to TRBJ1-2, with a tentative D call TRBD1 (5 bases). The sample consisted of PBMCs. This sequence originates from a woman in her thirties in good health and CMV-seronegative. The CDR3 protein is CAIGPAGSPYGYTF. The CDR3 nucleotides are TGTGCCATCGGACCGGCAGGGTCACCCTATGGCTACACCTTC.